This T cell receptor beta chain is drawn from a study of blood T cell repertoires in COVID-19. Study information: Sources were T cells, B-cell-depleted T cells, or PBMCs; the material itself was cDNA or gDNA.

The CDR3 spans 21 residues. V was pared by 8 bases and J by 0 bases, with 21 bases of the junction left unmatched. CDR1 and CDR2 (germline): LNHNV, YYDKDF (reference sequence). TCRdb's table, derived via immunoSEQ multiplex PCR, lists solely in-frame clones and lacks some. The data contain about 110,000 clones, around 81% of them singletons. This sequence originates from an older woman with acute or convalescent COVID-19. The specimen was peripheral blood. The J gene is TRBJ2-6, the V gene TRBV15; 8 nucleotides align to TRBD2. The CDR3 here is CATATGLDIAGTNSGANVLTF. CDR3 coding DNA: TGTGCCACCGCCACCGGATTAGATATAGCGGGGACAAACTCTGGGGCCAACGTCCTGACTTTC.